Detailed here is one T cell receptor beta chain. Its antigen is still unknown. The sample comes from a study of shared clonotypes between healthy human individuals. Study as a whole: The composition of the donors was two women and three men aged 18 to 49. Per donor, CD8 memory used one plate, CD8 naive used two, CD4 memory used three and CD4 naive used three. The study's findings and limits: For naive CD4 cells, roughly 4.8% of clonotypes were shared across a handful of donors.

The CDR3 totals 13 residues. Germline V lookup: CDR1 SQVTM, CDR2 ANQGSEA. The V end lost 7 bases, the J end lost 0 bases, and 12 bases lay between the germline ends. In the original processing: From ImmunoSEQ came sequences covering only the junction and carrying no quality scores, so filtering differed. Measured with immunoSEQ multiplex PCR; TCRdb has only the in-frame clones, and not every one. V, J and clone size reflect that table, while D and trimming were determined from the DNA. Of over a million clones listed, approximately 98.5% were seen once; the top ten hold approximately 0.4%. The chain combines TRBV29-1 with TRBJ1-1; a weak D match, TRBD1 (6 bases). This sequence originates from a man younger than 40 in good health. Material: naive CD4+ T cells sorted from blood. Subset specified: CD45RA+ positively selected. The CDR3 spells CSGGQKLNTEAFF. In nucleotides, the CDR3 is TGCAGCGGTGGACAGAAACTGAACACTGAAGCTTTCTTT.